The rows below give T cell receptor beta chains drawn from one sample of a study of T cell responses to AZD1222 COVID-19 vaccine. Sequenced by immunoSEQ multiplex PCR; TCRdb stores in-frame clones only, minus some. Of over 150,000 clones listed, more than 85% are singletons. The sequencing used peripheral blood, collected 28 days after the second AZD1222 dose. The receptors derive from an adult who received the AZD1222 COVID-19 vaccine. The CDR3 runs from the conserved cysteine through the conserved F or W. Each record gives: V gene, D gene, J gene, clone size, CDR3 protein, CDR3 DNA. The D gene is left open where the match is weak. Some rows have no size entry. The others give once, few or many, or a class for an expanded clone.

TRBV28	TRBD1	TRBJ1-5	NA	CASNKGDRGDHQPQHF	TGTGCCAGCAACAAGGGGGACAGGGGGGACCATCAGCCCCAGCATTTT
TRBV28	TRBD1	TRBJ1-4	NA	CASSPLRDRIEKLFF	TGTGCCAGCAGCCCCCTCCGGGACAGGATTGAAAAACTGTTTTTT
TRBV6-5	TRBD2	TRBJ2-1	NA	CASSYLVAGGYNEQFF	TGTGCCAGCAGTTATCTCGTTGCGGGAGGGTACAATGAGCAGTTCTTC
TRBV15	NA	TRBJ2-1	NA	CATSRDRVRNEQFF	TGTGCCACCAGCAGAGATAGGGTAAGAAATGAGCAGTTCTTC
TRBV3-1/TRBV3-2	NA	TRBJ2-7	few	CASSQGGSRHYEQYF	TGTGCCAGCAGCCAAGGAGGTAGCAGACATTACGAGCAGTACTTC
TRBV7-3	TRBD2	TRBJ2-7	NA	CASSLQPSGYEQYF	TGTGCCAGCAGCCTCCAGCCTAGCGGCTACGAGCAGTACTTC
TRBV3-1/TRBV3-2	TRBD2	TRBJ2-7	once	CASSPTLAGEGYEQYF	TGTGCCAGCAGCCCAACCTTAGCGGGAGAAGGCTACGAGCAGTACTTC
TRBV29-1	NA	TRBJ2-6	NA	CSVVLEGISGANVLTF	TGCAGCGTTGTGCTTGAGGGGATCTCTGGGGCCAACGTCCTGACTTTC
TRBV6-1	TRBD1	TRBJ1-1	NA	CASSSGTGFEAFF	TGTGCCAGCAGTTCTGGGACAGGGTTTGAAGCTTTCTTT
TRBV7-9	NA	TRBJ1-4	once	CASSLSGVEEKLFF	TGTGCCAGCAGCTTATCCGGGGTCGAAGAAAAACTGTTTTTT
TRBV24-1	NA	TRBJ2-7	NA	CATSDASAYEQYF	TGTGCCACCAGTGATGCCAGTGCCTACGAGCAGTACTTC
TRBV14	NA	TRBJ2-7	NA	CASSHLSEDEQYF	TGTGCCAGCAGCCACCTCTCGGAGGACGAGCAGTACTTC
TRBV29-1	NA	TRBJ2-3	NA	CSVGPAYTDTQYF	TGCAGCGTCGGCCCCGCTTATACAGATACGCAGTATTTT
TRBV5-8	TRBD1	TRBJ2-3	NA	CASSLGQGAADTQYF	TGTGCCAGCAGCCTGGGACAGGGGGCCGCAGATACGCAGTATTTT
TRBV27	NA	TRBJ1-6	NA	CASSFSGNSPLHF	TGTGCCAGCAGTTTTTCCGGGAATTCACCCCTCCACTTT
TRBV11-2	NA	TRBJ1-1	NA	CASSSFRGWNTEAFF	TGTGCCAGCAGCTCCTTCCGGGGTTGGAATACTGAAGCTTTCTTT
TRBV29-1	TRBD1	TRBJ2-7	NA	CSCRTGANYEQYF	TGCAGCTGCAGGACAGGGGCCAACTACGAGCAGTACTTC
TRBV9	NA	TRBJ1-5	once	CASSPGEYRGNQPQHF	TGTGCCAGCAGCCCCGGAGAATATCGGGGCAATCAGCCCCAGCATTTT
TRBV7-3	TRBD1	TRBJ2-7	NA	CASSIGDRSYEQYF	TGTGCCAGCAGCATCGGGGACAGATCCTACGAGCAGTACTTC
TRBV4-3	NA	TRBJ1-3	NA	CASSRQVNGMISGSFSGNTIYF	TGCGCCAGCAGCCGCCAAGTTAACGGTATGATCTCTGGGTCTTTCTCTGGAAACACCATATATTTT
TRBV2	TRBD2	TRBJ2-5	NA	CASGGLAVGETQYF	TGTGCCAGCGGAGGACTAGCGGTTGGGGAGACCCAGTACTTC
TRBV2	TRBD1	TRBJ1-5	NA	CASSVTGANQPQHF	TGTGCCAGCAGTGTCACAGGGGCCAATCAGCCCCAGCATTTT
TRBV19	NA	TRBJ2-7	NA	CATRLYEQYF	TGTGCCACCCGTCTCTACGAGCAGTACTTC
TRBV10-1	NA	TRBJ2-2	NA	CASSESRGAGELFF	TGCGCCAGCAGTGAGTCGAGAGGGGCCGGGGAGCTGTTTTTT
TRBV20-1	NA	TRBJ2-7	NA	CSARRIEQYF	TGCAGTGCCAGAAGGATCGAGCAGTACTTC
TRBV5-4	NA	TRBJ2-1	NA	CASSLGGNEQFF	TGTGCCAGCAGCCTCGGAGGGAATGAGCAGTTCTTC
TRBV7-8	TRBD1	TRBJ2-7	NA	CASSLVSGQGYEQYF	TGTGCCAGCAGCTTAGTTTCAGGACAGGGGTACGAGCAGTACTTC
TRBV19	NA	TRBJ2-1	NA	CASSFRDYNEQFF	TGTGCCAGTAGTTTCCGGGACTACAATGAGCAGTTCTTC
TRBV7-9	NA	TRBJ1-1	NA	CASSLASGEAFF	TGTGCCAGCAGCTTAGCGAGCGGAGAAGCTTTCTTT
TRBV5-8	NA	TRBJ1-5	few	CASSTGLFQPQHF	TGTGCCAGCAGCACGGGCCTTTTTCAGCCCCAGCATTTT
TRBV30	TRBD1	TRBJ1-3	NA	CAWSVRGQGGGNTIYF	TGTGCCTGGAGTGTACGAGGTCAGGGGGGTGGAAACACCATATATTTT
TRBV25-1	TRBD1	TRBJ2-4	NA	CASSPRTGQNIQYF	TGTGCCAGCAGTCCCCGGACAGGACAAAACATTCAGTACTTC
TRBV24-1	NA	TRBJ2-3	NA	CATSDFSGTDTQYF	TGTGCCACCAGTGATTTCTCGGGCACAGATACGCAGTATTTT
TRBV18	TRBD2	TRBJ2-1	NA	CASSPRTSGIDEQFF	TGTGCCAGCTCACCGAGGACTAGCGGGATCGATGAGCAGTTCTTC
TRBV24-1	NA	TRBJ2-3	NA	CATSDLREGDTQYF	TGTGCCACCAGTGATTTGCGGGAAGGTGATACGCAGTATTTT
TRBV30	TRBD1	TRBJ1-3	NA	CAWSRSRTGARNTIYF	TGTGCCTGGAGTCGGTCTCGGACAGGGGCACGAAACACCATATATTTT
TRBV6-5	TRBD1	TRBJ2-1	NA	CASSYGWGQGPNEQFF	TGTGCCAGCAGTTACGGATGGGGACAGGGCCCCAATGAGCAGTTCTTC
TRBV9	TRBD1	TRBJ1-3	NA	CASSQGQDETGNTIYF	TGTGCCAGCAGCCAGGGACAGGACGAGACTGGAAACACCATATATTTT
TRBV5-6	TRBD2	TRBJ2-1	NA	CASSPPGLAGPQNEQFF	TGTGCCAGCAGCCCCCCCGGACTAGCGGGACCCCAGAATGAGCAGTTCTTC
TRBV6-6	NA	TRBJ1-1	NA	CASSYLDSRTNTEAFF	TGTGCCAGCAGTTACCTGGACAGTAGAACGAACACTGAAGCTTTCTTT
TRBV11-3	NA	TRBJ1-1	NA	CASSFYRNTEAFF	TGTGCCAGCAGCTTTTACAGGAACACTGAAGCTTTCTTT
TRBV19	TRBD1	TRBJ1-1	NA	CASRVSTTGNMNTEAFF	TGTGCCAGCCGCGTCAGTACGACAGGGAACATGAACACTGAAGCTTTCTTT
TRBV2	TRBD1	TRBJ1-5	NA	CASSETWGQATPLGNQPQHF	TGTGCCAGCAGTGAAACTTGGGGACAGGCCACCCCTTTGGGCAATCAGCCCCAGCATTTT
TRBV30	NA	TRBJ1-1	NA	CAWTPGGLSEAFF	TGTGCCTGGACCCCTGGGGGCCTTTCCGAAGCTTTCTTT
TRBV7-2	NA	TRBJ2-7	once	CASSLGAGGTYEQYF	TGTGCCAGCAGCTTAGGGGCAGGGGGGACCTACGAGCAGTACTTC
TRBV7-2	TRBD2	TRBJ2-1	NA	CASSSLAGPNEQFF	TGTGCCAGCAGCTCACTAGCGGGACCCAATGAGCAGTTCTTC
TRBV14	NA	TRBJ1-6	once	CASSQVHTSGTQNNSPLHF	TGTGCCAGCAGCCAAGTCCATACGTCCGGGACCCAAAATAATTCACCCCTCCACTTT
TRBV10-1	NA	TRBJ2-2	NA	CASSDPGTGELFF	TGCGCCAGCAGTGACCCGGGGACCGGGGAGCTGTTTTTT
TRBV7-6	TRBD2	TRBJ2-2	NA	CASSASGSGGNTGELFF	TGTGCCAGCAGCGCAAGCGGGAGCGGGGGGAACACCGGGGAGCTGTTTTTT